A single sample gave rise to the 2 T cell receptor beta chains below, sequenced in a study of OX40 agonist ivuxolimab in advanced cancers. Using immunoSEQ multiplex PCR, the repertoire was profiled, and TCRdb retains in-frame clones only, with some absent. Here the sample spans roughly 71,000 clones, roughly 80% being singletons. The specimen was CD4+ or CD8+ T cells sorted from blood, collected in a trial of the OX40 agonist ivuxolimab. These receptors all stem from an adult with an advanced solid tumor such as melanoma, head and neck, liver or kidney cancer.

This CDR3 is CASSHSSGTVIYNEQFF. CDR3 nucleotides: TGTGCCAGCAGCCACTCCTCCGGGACAGTAATTTACAATGAGCAGTTCTTC. This rearrangement joins TRBV14 to TRBJ2-1, with 7 bases that match TRBD1. Germline V CDR1 and CDR2: SGHDN, FVKESK. V lost 3 bases, J lost 4 bases, and 12 bases stayed unmatched. This CDR3 contains 17 residues.

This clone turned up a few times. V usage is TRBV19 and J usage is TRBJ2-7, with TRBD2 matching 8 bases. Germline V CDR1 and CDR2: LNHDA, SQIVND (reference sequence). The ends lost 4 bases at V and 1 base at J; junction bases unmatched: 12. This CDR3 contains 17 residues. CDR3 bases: TGTGCCAGTAGTACCGAACGTACTAGCGGAATTTCCTACGAGCAGTACTTC. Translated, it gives CASSTERTSGISYEQYF.